The entry that follows covers one T cell receptor (beta chain) sequence. This sample is part of a study of blood T cell repertoires in COVID-19. The V gene end was trimmed by 0 bases and the J gene end by 9 bases; junction bases not matched to a gene: 7. CDR3 size: 16 residues. Germline CDR1 and CDR2: MNHEY and SVGAGI. Method: immunoSEQ multiplex PCR; TCRdb's copy keeps in-frame clones and lacks some. The sample comprises more than 200,000 clones, 83% of which are singletons, and under 3% rests with the top ten. Material: peripheral blood. This receptor was taken from a woman aged 70-85 years with active or convalescent COVID-19. V usage is TRBV6-5 and J usage is TRBJ2-1, with 11 bases that match TRBD2. CDR3 coding DNA: TGTGCCAGCAGTTACTCGGTAGCGGGGGGGCAGGGTGAGCAGTTCTTC. This translates into CASSYSVAGGQGEQFF.